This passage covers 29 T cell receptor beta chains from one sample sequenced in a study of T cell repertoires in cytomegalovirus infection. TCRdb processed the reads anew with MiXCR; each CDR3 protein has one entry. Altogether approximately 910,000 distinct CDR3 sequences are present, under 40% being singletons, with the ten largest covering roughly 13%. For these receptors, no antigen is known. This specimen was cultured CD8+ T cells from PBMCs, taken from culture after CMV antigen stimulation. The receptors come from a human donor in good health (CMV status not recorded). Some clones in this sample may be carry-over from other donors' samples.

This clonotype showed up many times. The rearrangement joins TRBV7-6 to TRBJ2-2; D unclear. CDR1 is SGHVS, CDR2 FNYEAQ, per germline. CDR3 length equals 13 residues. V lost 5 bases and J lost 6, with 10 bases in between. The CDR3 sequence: CASSPSAPGELFF. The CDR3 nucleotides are TGTGCCAGCAGCCCGAGCGCCCCCGGGGAGCTGTTTTTT.

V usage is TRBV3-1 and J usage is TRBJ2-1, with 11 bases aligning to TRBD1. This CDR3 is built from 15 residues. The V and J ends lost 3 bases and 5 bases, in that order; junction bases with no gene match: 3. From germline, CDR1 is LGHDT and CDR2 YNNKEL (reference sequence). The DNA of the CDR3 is TGTGCCAGCAGCCATCGGGACAGGGGGGACAATGAGCAGTTCTTC. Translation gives CASSHRDRGDNEQFF.

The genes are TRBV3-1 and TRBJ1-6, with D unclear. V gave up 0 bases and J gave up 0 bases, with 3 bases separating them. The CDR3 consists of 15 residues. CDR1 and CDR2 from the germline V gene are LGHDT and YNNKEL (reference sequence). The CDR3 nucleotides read TGTGCCAGCAGCCAAGATGTCTCCTATAATTCACCCCTCCACTTT. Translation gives CASSQDVSYNSPLHF.

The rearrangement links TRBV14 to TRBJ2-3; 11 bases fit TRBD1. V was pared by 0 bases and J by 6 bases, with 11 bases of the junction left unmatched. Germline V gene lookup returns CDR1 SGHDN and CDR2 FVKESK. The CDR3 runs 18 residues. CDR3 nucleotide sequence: TGTGCCAGCAGCCAAGATCCGGGAGGACAGGGGGCTTGGGATACGCAGTATTTT. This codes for CASSQDPGGQGAWDTQYF.

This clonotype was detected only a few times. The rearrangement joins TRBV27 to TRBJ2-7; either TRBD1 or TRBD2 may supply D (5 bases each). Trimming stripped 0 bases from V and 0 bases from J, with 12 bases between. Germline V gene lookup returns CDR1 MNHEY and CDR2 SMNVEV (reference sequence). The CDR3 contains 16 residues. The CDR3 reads CASSLSWDARSYEQYF. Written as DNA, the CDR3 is TGTGCCAGCAGTTTATCATGGGACGCCCGCTCCTACGAGCAGTACTTC.

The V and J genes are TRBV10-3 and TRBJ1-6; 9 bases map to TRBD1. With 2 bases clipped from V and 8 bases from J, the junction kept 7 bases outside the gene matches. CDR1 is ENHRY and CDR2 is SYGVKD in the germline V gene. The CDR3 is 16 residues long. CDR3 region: CAISEPTGGKDSPLHF. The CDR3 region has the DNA TGTGCCATCAGTGAGCCGACAGGGGGAAAGGATTCACCCCTCCACTTT.

CDR3 sequence (DNA): TGTGCCAGCTCAGAGGGGATGACTTACACTGAAGCTTTCTTT. Its translation: CASSEGMTYTEAFF. The chain couples TRBV18 to TRBJ1-1, with D possibly TRBD1 on 5 matching bases. Trimming cost V 5 bases and J 3 bases, with 13 bases left between them. Germline CDR1 and CDR2: KGHSH and LQKENI. This CDR3 has 14 amino acids. The full variable domain, rest sourced from reference TRBV18 and TRBJ1-1, is NAGVMQNPRHLVRRRGQEARLRCSPMKGHSHVYWYRQLPEEGLKFMVYLQKENIIDESGMPKERFSAEFPKEGPSILRIQQVVRGDSAAYFCASSEGMTYTEAFFGQGTRLTVV.

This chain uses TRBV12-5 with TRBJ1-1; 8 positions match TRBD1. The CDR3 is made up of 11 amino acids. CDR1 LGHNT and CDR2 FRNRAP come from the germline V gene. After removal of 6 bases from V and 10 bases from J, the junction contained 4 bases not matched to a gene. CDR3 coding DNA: TGTGCTAGTGGCCCTGACAGGGGAGCTTTCTTT. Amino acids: CASGPDRGAFF.

In DNA form, the CDR3 reads TGTGCCAGCAGCTTAGAGGGTAACTACGAGCAGTACTTC. It is translated as CASSLEGNYEQYF. This chain links TRBV13 with TRBJ2-7, with D unclear. Germline values: CDR1 PRHDT, CDR2 FYEKMQ (reference sequence). Trimming left V 1 base short and J 3 bases short, with 7 bases between. The CDR3 extends over 13 amino acids.

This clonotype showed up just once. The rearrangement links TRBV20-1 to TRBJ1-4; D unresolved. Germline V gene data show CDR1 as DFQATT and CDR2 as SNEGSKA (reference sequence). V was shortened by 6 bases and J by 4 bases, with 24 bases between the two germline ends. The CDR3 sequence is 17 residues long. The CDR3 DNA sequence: TGCAGTGCCCCCCGATTTTCGGAGGGCGTCGTTAATGAAAAACTGTTTTTT. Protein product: CSAPRFSEGVVNEKLFF.

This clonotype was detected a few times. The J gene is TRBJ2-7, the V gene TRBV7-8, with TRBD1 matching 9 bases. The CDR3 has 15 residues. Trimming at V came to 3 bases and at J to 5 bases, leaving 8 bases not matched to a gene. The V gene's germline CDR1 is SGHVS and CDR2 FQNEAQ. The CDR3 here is CASSFRGQGTHEQYF. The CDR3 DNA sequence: TGTGCCAGCAGCTTTAGGGGACAGGGAACCCACGAGCAGTACTTC. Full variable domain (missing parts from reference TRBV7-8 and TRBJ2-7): GAGVSQSPRYKVAKRGQDVALRCDPISGHVSLFWYQQALGQGPEFLTYFQNEAQLDKSGLPSDRFFAERPEGSVSTLKIQRTQQEDSAVYLCASSFRGQGTHEQYFGPGTRLTVT.

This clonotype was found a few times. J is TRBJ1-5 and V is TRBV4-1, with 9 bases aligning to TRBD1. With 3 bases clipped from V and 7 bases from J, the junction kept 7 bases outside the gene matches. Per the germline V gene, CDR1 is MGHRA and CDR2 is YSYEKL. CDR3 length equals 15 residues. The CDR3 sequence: CASSQLWTGDQPQHF. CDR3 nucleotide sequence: TGCGCCAGCAGCCAGCTCTGGACAGGGGACCAGCCCCAGCATTTT.

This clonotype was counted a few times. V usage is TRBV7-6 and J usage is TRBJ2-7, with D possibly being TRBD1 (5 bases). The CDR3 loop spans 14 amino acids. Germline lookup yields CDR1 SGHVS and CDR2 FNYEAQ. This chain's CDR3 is CASNLPRATYEQYV. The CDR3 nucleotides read TGTGCCAGCAACTTACCCAGGGCTACCTACGAGCAGTACGTC.

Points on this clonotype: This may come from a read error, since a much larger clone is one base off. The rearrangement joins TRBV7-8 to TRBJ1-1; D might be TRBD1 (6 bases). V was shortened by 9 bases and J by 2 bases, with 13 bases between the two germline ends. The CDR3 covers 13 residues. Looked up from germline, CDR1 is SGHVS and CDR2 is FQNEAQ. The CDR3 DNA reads TGTGCCAGTACCGGGACAACCAACACTGAAGCTTTCTTT. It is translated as CASTGTTNTEAFF.

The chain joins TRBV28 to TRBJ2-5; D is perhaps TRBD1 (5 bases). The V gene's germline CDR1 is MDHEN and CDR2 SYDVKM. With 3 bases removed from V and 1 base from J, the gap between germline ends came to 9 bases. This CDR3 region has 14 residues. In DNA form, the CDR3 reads TGTGCCAGCAGTTTCGGCAGGGCCCAAGAGACCCAGTACTTC. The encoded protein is CASSFGRAQETQYF.

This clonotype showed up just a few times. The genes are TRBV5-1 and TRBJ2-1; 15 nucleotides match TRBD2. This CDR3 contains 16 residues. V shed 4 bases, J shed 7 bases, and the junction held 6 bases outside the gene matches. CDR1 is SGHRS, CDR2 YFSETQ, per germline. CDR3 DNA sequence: TGCGCCAGCAGCCACGGACTAGCGGGGGGGGGTAATGAGCAGTTCTTC. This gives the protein CASSHGLAGGGNEQFF. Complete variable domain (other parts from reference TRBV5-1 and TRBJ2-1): KAGVTQTPRYLIKTRGQQVTLSCSPISGHRSVSWYQQTPGQGLQFLFEYFSETQRNKGNFPGRFSGRQFSNSRSEMNVSTLELGDSALYLCASSHGLAGGGNEQFFGPGTRLTVL.

CDR3 loop: CASSRRGAAEAFF. The DNA of the CDR3 is TGTGCCAGTAGTCGACGGGGGGCCGCTGAAGCTTTCTTT. The chain uses TRBV19 and TRBJ1-1; TRBD1 is a possible D gene (6 bases). V lost 5 bases and J lost 6, with 13 bases in between. This CDR3 has 13 residues. CDR1 and CDR2 from the germline V gene are LNHDA and SQIVND (reference sequence).

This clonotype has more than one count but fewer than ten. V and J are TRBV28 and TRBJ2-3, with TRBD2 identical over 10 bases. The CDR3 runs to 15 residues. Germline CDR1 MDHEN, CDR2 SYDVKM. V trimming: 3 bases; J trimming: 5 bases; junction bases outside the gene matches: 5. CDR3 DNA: TGTGCCAGCAGTTTGCAGCGGGGGGGCCGAGATACGCAGTATTTT. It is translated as CASSLQRGGRDTQYF.

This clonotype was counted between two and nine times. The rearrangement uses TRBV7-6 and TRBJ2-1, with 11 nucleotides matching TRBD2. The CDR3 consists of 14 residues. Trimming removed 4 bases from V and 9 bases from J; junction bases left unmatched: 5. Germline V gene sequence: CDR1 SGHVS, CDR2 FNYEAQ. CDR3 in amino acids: CASSSSGGPGEQFF. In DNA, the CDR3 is TGTGCCAGCAGCTCTAGCGGGGGGCCCGGTGAGCAGTTCTTC.

The CDR3 DNA sequence: TGTGCCAGCAGCTTGGACAGGGGGATTACCTACGAGCAGTACGTC. Protein: CASSLDRGITYEQYV. The J gene is TRBJ2-7, the V gene TRBV7-9, with 10 bases fitting TRBD1. V lost 3 bases and J lost 2; bases outside the gene matches: 4. This CDR3 contains 15 residues. Germline CDR1 is SEHNR and CDR2 is FQNEAQ (reference sequence).

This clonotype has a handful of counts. The CDR3 DNA is TGTGCCAGCAGCCACCGACAGGGATGGGACATTCAGTACTTC. The encoded protein is CASSHRQGWDIQYF. The V gene is TRBV11-2, the J gene TRBJ2-4, with 7 bases identical to TRBD1. This CDR3 is 14 amino acids long. The V gene's germline CDR1 is SGHAT and CDR2 FQNNGV. The J segment lost 8 bases and the V segment lost 5 bases, leaving 9 bases of the junction unmatched. The full variable domain, rest sourced from reference TRBV11-2 and TRBJ2-4, is EAGVAQSPRYKIIEKRQSVAFWCNPISGHATLYWYQQILGQGPKLLIQFQNNGVVDDSQLPKDRFSAERLKGVDSTLKIQPAKLEDSAVYLCASSHRQGWDIQYFGAGTRLSVL.

The CDR3 nucleotides read TGTGCCAGCAGTGAATATTTCCGGGTTAGCGGGGGAGGCGATGAGCAGTTCTTC. Translated, it gives CASSEYFRVSGGGDEQFF. The rearrangement links TRBV25-1 to TRBJ2-1, with TRBD2 identical over 9 bases. The CDR3 length is 18 residues. Germline values: CDR1 MGHDK, CDR2 SYGVNS. The junction had 14 bases not matched to a gene; V was cut back by 0 bases and J by 8 bases.

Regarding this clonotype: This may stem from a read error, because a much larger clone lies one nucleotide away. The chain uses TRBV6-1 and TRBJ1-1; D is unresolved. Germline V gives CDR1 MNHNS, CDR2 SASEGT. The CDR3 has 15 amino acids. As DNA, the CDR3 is TGTGCCAGCAGTGAACTCCCGGAGGGTCCCACTGAAACTTTCTTT. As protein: CASSELPEGPTETFF.

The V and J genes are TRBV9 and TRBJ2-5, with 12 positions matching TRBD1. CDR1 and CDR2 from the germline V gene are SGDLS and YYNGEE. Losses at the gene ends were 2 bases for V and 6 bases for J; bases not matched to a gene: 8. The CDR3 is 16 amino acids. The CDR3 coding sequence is TGTGCCAGCAGCGTGGCGGGACAGGGGGCGTTGAAGACCCAGTACTTC. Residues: CASSVAGQGALKTQYF.

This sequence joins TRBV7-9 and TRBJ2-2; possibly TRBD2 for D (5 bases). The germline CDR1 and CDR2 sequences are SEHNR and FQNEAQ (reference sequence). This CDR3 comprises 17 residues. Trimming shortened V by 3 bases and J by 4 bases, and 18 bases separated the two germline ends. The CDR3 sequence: CASSLMVGDGGTGELFF. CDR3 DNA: TGTGCCAGCAGCTTGATGGTGGGCGATGGAGGCACCGGGGAGCTGTTTTTT.

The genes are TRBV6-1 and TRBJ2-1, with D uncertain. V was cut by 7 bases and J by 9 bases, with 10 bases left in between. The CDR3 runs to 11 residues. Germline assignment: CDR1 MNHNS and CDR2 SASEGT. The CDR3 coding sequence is TGTGCCAGCACGATAAGCACTGAGCAGTTCTTC. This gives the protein CASTISTEQFF.

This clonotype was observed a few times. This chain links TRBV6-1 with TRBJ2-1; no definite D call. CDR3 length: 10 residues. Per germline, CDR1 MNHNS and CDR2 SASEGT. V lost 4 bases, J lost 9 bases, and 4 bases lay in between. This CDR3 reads CASSALEQFF. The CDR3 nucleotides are TGTGCCAGCAGTGCCCTTGAGCAGTTCTTC.

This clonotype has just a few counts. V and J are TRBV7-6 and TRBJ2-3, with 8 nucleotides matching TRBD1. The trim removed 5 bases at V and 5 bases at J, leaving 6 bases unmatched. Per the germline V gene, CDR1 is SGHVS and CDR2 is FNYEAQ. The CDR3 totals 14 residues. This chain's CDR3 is CASSTTGARDTQYF. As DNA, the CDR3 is TGTGCCAGCAGCACGACAGGGGCCAGAGATACGCAGTATTTT. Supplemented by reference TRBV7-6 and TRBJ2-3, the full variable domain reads GAGVSQSPRYKVTKRGQDVALRCDPISGHVSLYWYRQALGQGPEFLTYFNYEAQQDKSGLPNDRFSAERPEGSISTLTIQRTEQRDSAMYRCASSTTGARDTQYFGPGTRLTVL.

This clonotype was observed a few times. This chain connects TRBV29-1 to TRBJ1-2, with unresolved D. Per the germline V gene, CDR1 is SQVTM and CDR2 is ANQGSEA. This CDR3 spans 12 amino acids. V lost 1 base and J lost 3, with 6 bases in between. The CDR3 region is CSVEVTDYGYTF. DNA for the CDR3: TGCAGCGTTGAAGTAACAGACTATGGCTACACCTTC.